This is a list of T cell receptor beta chains from one sample in a study of blood T cell repertoires in COVID-19. Using immunoSEQ multiplex PCR, the repertoire was profiled, and TCRdb retains in-frame clones only, with some absent. The sample contains some 240,000 clones, about 79% of which appear only once. The source material was peripheral blood. These receptors all come from a woman of 80 years or more with acute or convalescent COVID-19. The CDR3 runs from the conserved cysteine through the conserved F or W. The order of the fields is clone size, V gene, D gene, J gene, CDR3 DNA, CDR3 protein. The D gene is left open where the match is weak. The size entry is marked missing in some rows and otherwise reads once, few, many or a size class.

NA	TRBV7-9	NA	TRBJ1-1	TGTGCCAGCAGCGCAACAGGTCTAGAAGCTTTCTTT	CASSATGLEAFF
NA	TRBV5-1	NA	TRBJ1-4	TGCGCCAGCAGCTTGGCCGGGCAGGGGTATGAAAAACTGTTTTTT	CASSLAGQGYEKLFF
NA	TRBV7-9	NA	TRBJ2-5	TGTGCCAGCAGCACTTGGGGGTCAGGGGTCCAAGAGACCCAGTACTTC	CASSTWGSGVQETQYF
NA	TRBV3-1/TRBV3-2	NA	TRBJ1-5	TGTGCCAGCAGCCAAGTTCCCAGGCCTCAGCCCCAGCATTTT	CASSQVPRPQPQHF
NA	TRBV28	NA	TRBJ1-5	TGTGCCAGCACGAGCTCACAGGGTATGGGTCAGCCCCAGCATTTT	CASTSSQGMGQPQHF
NA	TRBV9	NA	TRBJ1-5	TGTGCCAGCAGTGCCGACGGGAATCAGCCCCAGCATTTT	CASSADGNQPQHF
once	TRBV6-2/TRBV6-3	NA	TRBJ1-1	TGTGCCAGCAGTTACTCAGGGGGGGGCAGAAGACTGAACACTGAAGCTTTCTTT	CASSYSGGGRRLNTEAFF
NA	TRBV18	TRBD1	TRBJ2-5	TGTGCCAGCTCACCACTTCAGGGGGCACGGGAGACCCAGTACTTC	CASSPLQGARETQYF
NA	TRBV7-2	TRBD1	TRBJ1-1	TGTGCCAGCAGCATGGGACAGACGTTCACTGAAGCTTTCTTT	CASSMGQTFTEAFF
few	TRBV7-8	NA	TRBJ1-5	TGTGCCAGCAGCTTAGCGGGCAGGGGCTCAGGTCAGCCCCAGCATTTT	CASSLAGRGSGQPQHF
NA	TRBV18	TRBD1	TRBJ1-3	TGTGCCAGCTCACCCACCGGGACAGCTTCTGGAAACACCATATATTTT	CASSPTGTASGNTIYF
once	TRBV6-6	NA	TRBJ1-2	TGTGCCAGCGAAGCGGTGATAAGTGGCTACACCTTC	CASEAVISGYTF
NA	TRBV28	NA	TRBJ2-1	TGTGCCAGCAGTTTATGGGGCTACTCCTACAATGAGCAGTTCTTC	CASSLWGYSYNEQFF
NA	TRBV3-1/TRBV3-2	TRBD1	TRBJ2-1	TGTGCCAGCAGCCCACCTACAGGGGCAAGGCAGTTCTTC	CASSPPTGARQFF
once	TRBV2	NA	TRBJ2-1	TGTGCCAGCAGCGGACACGCAAGCTCCTACAATGAGCAGTTCTTC	CASSGHASSYNEQFF
NA	TRBV24-1	TRBD1	TRBJ2-3	TGTGCCACCAGTGATTTGGGACAGGGGAGAGATACGCAGTATTTT	CATSDLGQGRDTQYF
NA	TRBV5-1	NA	TRBJ1-4	TGCGCCAGCAGCTCTGGGGCGACAGAAGCAACTAATGAAAAACTGTTTTTT	CASSSGATEATNEKLFF
NA	TRBV23-1	NA	TRBJ2-7	TGCGCCAGCAGTCACCTCGACCCGGGGTTCTACGAGCAGTACTTC	CASSHLDPGFYEQYF
NA	TRBV3-1/TRBV3-2	TRBD2	TRBJ2-7	TGTGCCAGCAGCCAAGGTCCTAGCGGGGACGAGCAGTACTTC	CASSQGPSGDEQYF
NA	TRBV7-9	NA	TRBJ1-1	TGTGCCAGCAGCCCCACGGGCACTGAAGCTTTCTTT	CASSPTGTEAFF
NA	TRBV4-1	TRBD1	TRBJ1-4	TGCGCCAGCAGCCAAGCCGGGACAGGGAGAGCTAATGAAAAACTGTTTTTT	CASSQAGTGRANEKLFF
few	TRBV5-6	NA	TRBJ1-6	TGTGCCAGCAGCCGCGGACAGAATAATTCACCCCTCCACTTT	CASSRGQNNSPLHF
NA	TRBV24-1	NA	TRBJ2-2	TGTGCCACCAGTGATGGCAGGGCACCCTTCTCGAACACCGGGGAGCTGTTTTTT	CATSDGRAPFSNTGELFF
NA	TRBV6-5	TRBD2	TRBJ2-1	TGTGCCAGCAGTTTTACTAGCGGGGGGACATACAATGAGCAGTTCTTC	CASSFTSGGTYNEQFF
NA	TRBV19	NA	TRBJ1-5	TGTGCCAGTACACCGACGGAGTTGAGGCAGCCCCAGCATTTT	CASTPTELRQPQHF
NA	TRBV21-1	NA	TRBJ2-7	TGTGCCAGCAGCCTACTCGGACAGGGGGAGTCCTACGAGCAGTACTTC	CASSLLGQGESYEQYF
NA	TRBV4-1	TRBD1	TRBJ1-4	TGCGCCAGCAGCCAAGATCCCTACTCAGACAGGGGGCGGGTTGAAAAACTGTTTTTT	CASSQDPYSDRGRVEKLFF
many	TRBV6-6	NA	TRBJ2-3	TGTGCCAGCAGAAACAACCCCGCAGATACGCAGTATTTT	CASRNNPADTQYF
NA	TRBV3-1/TRBV3-2	NA	TRBJ1-2	TGTGCCAGCAGCCAAGTAGATAACTATGGCTACACCTTC	CASSQVDNYGYTF
NA	TRBV5-1	NA	TRBJ2-5	TGCGCCAGCAGCTTGCGGGGAGGAGAGACCCAGTACTTC	CASSLRGGETQYF
NA	TRBV5-1	TRBD2	TRBJ2-2	TGCGCCAGCAGCTACGGCGGGGGGGCCGGGGAGCTGTTTTTT	CASSYGGGAGELFF
NA	TRBV9	NA	TRBJ2-7	TGTGCCAGCAGCGTGGACACGAGAACCTACGAGCAGTACTTC	CASSVDTRTYEQYF
NA	TRBV5-1	NA	TRBJ1-6	TGCGCCAGCAGCTTGGAACGGGACTCCTATAATTCACCCCTCCACTTT	CASSLERDSYNSPLHF
NA	TRBV19	TRBD1	TRBJ2-5	TGTGCCAGTAGCCTTGGACAGGGGCAGGGAGAGACCCAGTACTTC	CASSLGQGQGETQYF
NA	TRBV15	TRBD1	TRBJ2-7	TGTGCCACCAGCAGAAGACAGGGCGTCGCCGAGCAGTACTTC	CATSRRQGVAEQYF